Listed here are 10 T cell receptor beta chains from one sample, sequenced in a study of blood T cell repertoires in COVID-19. The table came from immunoSEQ multiplex PCR; TCRdb's copy has only in-frame clones and leaves some out. The sample carries approximately 440,000 clones, 90% recorded once. Sequenced material: PBMCs or T cells enriched from blood (not recorded which). Receptors were obtained from a man in his late teens or twenties who had recovered from COVID-19.

This chain connects TRBV10-3 to TRBJ1-1, with a weak D call TRBD1 (5 bases). The germline gives CDR1 ENHRY, CDR2 SYGVKD. This CDR3 contains 14 residues. V was clipped by 7 bases and J by 4 bases, with 16 bases between them. The CDR3 here is CAITGQAGTTEAFF. The DNA for the CDR3 is TGTGCCATCACTGGCCAAGCGGGGACCACTGAAGCTTTCTTT.

This clone has a single count. The rearrangement links TRBV15 to TRBJ1-5; the D gene is possibly TRBD1 (5 bases). Germline lookup yields CDR1 LNHNV and CDR2 YYDKDF (reference sequence). Trimming stripped 5 bases from V and 0 bases from J, with 11 bases between. The length of the CDR3 is 15 residues. CDR3 sequence reads: CATSRQTVSNQPQHF. Here the CDR3 DNA reads TGTGCCACCAGCCGGCAGACAGTTAGCAATCAGCCCCAGCATTTT.

The chain is built from TRBV18 and TRBJ1-5, with 7 bases fitting TRBD1. Germline V gene data show CDR1 as KGHSH and CDR2 as LQKENI. With V trimmed by 5 bases and J by 3 bases, 1 base remained unmatched. The CDR3 has 13 residues. CDR3 DNA sequence: TGTGCCAGCTCAACAGGGGTCAATCAGCCCCAGCATTTT. Protein product: CASSTGVNQPQHF.

The chain couples TRBV10-1 to TRBJ2-1, with D possibly matching TRBD2 (6 bases). Trimming shortened V by 7 bases and J by 0 bases, and 13 bases separated the two germline ends. This CDR3 has 15 residues. The V gene's germline CDR1 is WNHNN and CDR2 SYGVQD (reference sequence). The CDR3 DNA reads as TGCGCCAGCACCTTAGCGGATAGCTCCTACAATGAGCAGTTCTTC. Translation gives CASTLADSSYNEQFF.

J is TRBJ1-2 and V is TRBV3-1 (or the pseudogene TRBV3-2); 10 positions match TRBD1. The J segment lost 4 bases and the V segment lost 3 bases, leaving 5 bases of the junction unmatched. CDR1 LGHDT and CDR2 YNNKEL come from the germline V gene (reference sequence). The CDR3 runs to 15 residues. CDR3 DNA sequence: TGTGCCAGCAGCCAGCAGACAGGGGGCTCCTATGGCTACACCTTC. It specifies CASSQQTGGSYGYTF.

This clone was detected only once. The rearrangement links TRBV11-2 to TRBJ2-1, with 13 bases fitting TRBD2. Looked up from germline, CDR1 is SGHAT and CDR2 is FQNNGV. The CDR3 sequence is 15 residues long. V lost 3 bases to trimming and J lost 7 bases; unmatched junction nucleotides: 3. The CDR3 DNA reads TGTGCCAGCAGCTTTGGACTAGCGGGAGTGAATGAGCAGTTCTTC. The encoded protein is CASSFGLAGVNEQFF.

J is TRBJ1-6 and V is TRBV28; D remains ambiguous. The CDR3 is made up of 15 amino acids. Between the trimmed V and J ends, which lost 3 bases and 4 bases, there was a span of 10 bases. Germline values: CDR1 MDHEN, CDR2 SYDVKM. CDR3 DNA sequence: TGTGCCAGCAGTTTGTCCAGCGTGTATAATTCACCCCTCCACTTT. The encoded protein is CASSLSSVYNSPLHF. The whole variable domain, filled in from reference TRBV28 and TRBJ1-6, reads DVKVTQSSRYLVKRTGEKVFLECVQDMDHENMFWYRQDPGLGLRLIYFSYDVKMKEKGDIPEGYSVSREKKERFSLILESASTNQTSMYLCASSLSSVYNSPLHFGNGTRLTVT.

V is TRBV19 and J is TRBJ1-5; a possible D gene is TRBD1 (5 bases). Between the trimmed V and J ends, which lost 1 base and 3 bases, there was a span of 10 bases. This CDR3 spans 15 amino acids. Looked up from germline, CDR1 is LNHDA and CDR2 is SQIVND (reference sequence). CDR3 DNA: TGTGCCAGTAGTATAGGGGGAGGGGCCAATCAGCCCCAGCATTTT. The encoded protein is CASSIGGGANQPQHF. Drawing the rest from reference TRBV19 and TRBJ1-5, the complete variable domain is DGGITQSPKYLFRKEGQNVTLSCEQNLNHDAMYWYRQDPGQGLRLIYYSQIVNDFQKGDIAEGYSVSREKKESFPLTVTSAQKNPTAFYLCASSIGGGANQPQHFGDGTRLSIL.

The DNA of the CDR3 is TGTGCCAGCAGCCGCGACAGGGTAGGGGCCAACGTCCTGACTTTC. It translates to CASSRDRVGANVLTF. The chain is built from TRBV6-5 and TRBJ2-6; 7 bases match TRBD1. The V gene's germline CDR1 is MNHEY and CDR2 SVGAGI. V lost 6 bases to trimming and J lost 4 bases; unmatched junction nucleotides: 6. The CDR3 sequence is 15 residues long.

The J gene is TRBJ1-2, the V gene TRBV12-3 or TRBV12-4; 9 bases align to TRBD1. The CDR3 loop spans 13 amino acids. After removal of 6 bases from V and 7 bases from J, the junction contained 6 bases not matched to a gene. CDR3 sequence: CASRTGGAFGYTF. In DNA, the CDR3 is TGTGCCAGCAGAACAGGGGGCGCGTTTGGCTACACCTTC.